Listed below are T cell receptor beta chains from one sample, sequenced in a study of blood T cell repertoires in COVID-19. Measured with immunoSEQ multiplex PCR; TCRdb has only the in-frame clones, and not every one. The sample lists under 300,000 clones, 88% occurring once. The specimen sequenced was PBMCs or T cells enriched from blood (not recorded which). These receptors were obtained from a woman aged 40 to 49 with acute COVID-19. Both conserved end residues are part of each CDR3. The D gene is left open where the match is weak. For some rows the clone size is stated as once, few or many, or as a class when expanded; others skip it.

J gene	clone size	D gene	V gene	CDR3 DNA	CDR3 protein
TRBJ2-5	once	TRBD2	TRBV19	TGTGCCAGTAGTATCCCTTGGACTAGCGGGAAACAAGAGACCCAGTACTTC	CASSIPWTSGKQETQYF
TRBJ1-6	once	.	TRBV11-3	TGTGCCAGCAGCTTAAGCCACAGGCAAACCACGAGCTCCTATAATTCACCCCTCCACTTT	CASSLSHRQTTSSYNSPLHF
TRBJ1-1	.	.	TRBV5-1	TGCGCCAGCAGCGGACTTTCGATGGGTGAGACTGAAGCTTTCTTT	CASSGLSMGETEAFF
TRBJ1-2	.	.	TRBV6-5	TGTGCCAGCAGTTACCGCGACAGAAAGTATGGCTACACCTTC	CASSYRDRKYGYTF
TRBJ1-1	.	.	TRBV6-2/TRBV6-3	TGTGCCAGCAGCCGCTCCCCAGGCTTAGTCCTGAACACTGAAGCTTTCTTT	CASSRSPGLVLNTEAFF
TRBJ1-1	.	.	TRBV5-4	TGTGCCAGCAGCGGGGGGGGGCGCATGGTTAATACTGAAGCTTTCTTT	CASSGGGRMVNTEAFF
TRBJ1-1	.	TRBD1	TRBV6-2/TRBV6-3	TGTGCCAGCAGTTCCCGACAGGGCTGGAACACTGAAGCTTTCTTT	CASSSRQGWNTEAFF
TRBJ1-6	.	.	TRBV11-2	TGTGCCAGCAGCTTAACGGGAAATAATTCACCCCTCCACTTT	CASSLTGNNSPLHF
TRBJ2-2	.	TRBD1	TRBV18	TGTGCCAGCTCACGGCAGGGGGTCGGCACCGGGGAGCTGTTTTTT	CASSRQGVGTGELFF
TRBJ1-6	.	.	TRBV7-2	TGTGCCAGCAGCTTGCAGTCAGATTCACCCCTCCACTTT	CASSLQSDSPLHF
TRBJ2-3	.	TRBD2	TRBV25-1	TGTGCCAGCAGTGAATTAGGACGGGGGGGCACAGATACGCAGTATTTT	CASSELGRGGTDTQYF
TRBJ2-1	once	TRBD1	TRBV11-3	TGTGCCAGCAGCCCAAGACAGGGATTGGATGAGCAGTTCTTC	CASSPRQGLDEQFF
TRBJ2-6	once	TRBD1	TRBV10-3	TGTGCCATCAGTGGTACAGGGGGCATGTCTGGGGCCAACGTCCTGACTTTC	CAISGTGGMSGANVLTF
TRBJ2-3	once	.	TRBV4-3	TGCGCCAGCAGCCCCGGGCTGCTAGCTGGCACAGATACGCAGTATTTT	CASSPGLLAGTDTQYF
TRBJ1-2	.	TRBD1	TRBV10-3	TGTGCCATCAGTGATGGTTCCAGGGGGCCCAACTATGGCTACACCTTC	CAISDGSRGPNYGYTF
TRBJ2-3	few	TRBD2	TRBV11-3	TGTGCCAGCAGCCAAGGGACTAGCGGGAGTCGGTTACGGGCAGATACGCAGTATTTT	CASSQGTSGSRLRADTQYF
TRBJ2-3	.	.	TRBV5-4	TGTGCCAGCAGCTTCTCCACAGATACGCAGTATTTT	CASSFSTDTQYF
TRBJ2-3	.	TRBD2	TRBV7-8	TGTGCCAGCAGCTTCGTGCTAGCGGGAGTTCCAGATACGCAGTATTTT	CASSFVLAGVPDTQYF
TRBJ1-2	.	.	TRBV2	TGTGCCAGCGGGAGGATGGGCTATGGCTACACCTTC	CASGRMGYGYTF
TRBJ2-7	.	TRBD1	TRBV24-1	TGTGCCACCCGGGACAGGGCCTACGAGCAGTACTTC	CATRDRAYEQYF
TRBJ1-6	.	TRBD1	TRBV4-2	TGTGCCAGCAGCCAAGGCCCAGGGGGGACAGGGTACTATAATTCACCCCTCCACTTT	CASSQGPGGTGYYNSPLHF
TRBJ2-1	.	TRBD1	TRBV7-9	TGTGCCAGCAGCGAAACCAGGACAGGGGGCCAATTCTACAATGAGCAGTTCTTC	CASSETRTGGQFYNEQFF
TRBJ1-3	.	.	TRBV7-2	TGTGCCAGCAGCTTAGTTGGCAGCTCTGGAAACACCATATATTTT	CASSLVGSSGNTIYF
TRBJ2-3	few	.	TRBV24-1	TGTGCCACCAGTGACCCGGTGAGCCTGGGCGCAGATACGCAGTATTTT	CATSDPVSLGADTQYF
TRBJ2-5	.	.	TRBV5-1	TGCGCCAGCAGCTTGGTATTTGTGGGAGACCAAGAGACCCAGTACTTC	CASSLVFVGDQETQYF
TRBJ2-5	.	TRBD1	TRBV3-1/TRBV3-2	TGTGCCAGCAGCCGGGGACAGGTATCCCTCCAAGAGACCCAGTACTTC	CASSRGQVSLQETQYF
TRBJ2-1	.	.	TRBV10-2	TGCGCCAGCCTTAGACGGAGCGGAGGATACAATGAGCAGTTCTTC	CASLRRSGGYNEQFF
TRBJ1-2	.	.	TRBV27	TGTGCCAGCAGTTCCGGGGGGCTGCACTATGGCTACACCTTC	CASSSGGLHYGYTF
TRBJ2-1	.	TRBD1	TRBV24-1	TGTGCCACCAGTGATTTCCCCGGGACAGGGCTAAACAATGAGCAGTTCTTC	CATSDFPGTGLNNEQFF
TRBJ2-7	.	.	TRBV9	TGTGCCAGTGGTCTAGGTCCCTCCACCTACGAGCAGTACTTC	CASGLGPSTYEQYF
TRBJ1-1	.	TRBD1	TRBV5-1	TGCGCCAGCAGCCGGACAGGGACCGGGAGTGAAGCTTTCTTT	CASSRTGTGSEAFF
TRBJ2-7	.	TRBD1	TRBV10-1	TGCGCCAGCAGGGGTTGGGACAGGGACTCCTACGAGCAGTACTTC	CASRGWDRDSYEQYF
TRBJ2-5	.	TRBD1	TRBV5-4	TGTGCCAGCAGTTCGGGACAGTCGGGGAGTGGGGAGACCCAGTACTTC	CASSSGQSGSGETQYF
TRBJ1-2	.	TRBD1	TRBV2	TGTGCCAGCAGTGATGGGACAGGGGCGTTTAACTATGGCTACACCTTC	CASSDGTGAFNYGYTF
TRBJ2-1	.	TRBD1	TRBV12-5	TGTGCTAGTGGTGACAGGGGGCTCACGAATGAGCAGTTCTTC	CASGDRGLTNEQFF
TRBJ2-3	.	.	TRBV6-4	TGTGCCAGCAGTGCGGACTGGCCAGATACGCAGTATTTT	CASSADWPDTQYF
TRBJ1-2	.	.	TRBV5-1	TGCGCCAGCAGCAGAGACCAGGGGCTTGGCGGCTACACCTTC	CASSRDQGLGGYTF
TRBJ1-2	once	.	TRBV4-3	TGCGCCAGCAGCCAAGATCGTCAGGCTCGCTATGGCTACACCTTC	CASSQDRQARYGYTF
TRBJ1-2	.	.	TRBV9	TGTGCCAGCAGCGCAGGGACAGGCTACACCTTC	CASSAGTGYTF
TRBJ2-2	.	.	TRBV6-2/TRBV6-3	TGTGCCAGCAGTTCCCGGGAACGCACCGGGGAGCTGTTTTTT	CASSSRERTGELFF
TRBJ2-1	.	TRBD2	TRBV7-2	TGTGCCAGCACCCGGACTAGCCTCTACAATGAGCAGTTCTTC	CASTRTSLYNEQFF
TRBJ1-1	.	.	TRBV6-5	TGTGCCAGCAGTTACGGCGGGGTGAACACTGAAGCTTTCTTT	CASSYGGVNTEAFF
TRBJ2-7	.	.	TRBV5-1	TGCGCCAGCAGCTTGGGGGACTCATATTACGAGCAGTACTTC	CASSLGDSYYEQYF
TRBJ2-3	.	TRBD2	TRBV19	TGTGCCAGTAACGCGGGGGGACCCACAGATACGCAGTATTTT	CASNAGGPTDTQYF
TRBJ2-5	.	.	TRBV18	TGTGCCAGCTCACCACCGACAGTTAGGGAGACCCAGTACTTC	CASSPPTVRETQYF
TRBJ2-3	.	TRBD2	TRBV9	TGTGCCAGCGGGGGAAGCGGGGGCACAGATACGCAGTATTTT	CASGGSGGTDTQYF
TRBJ2-5	.	TRBD2	TRBV2	TGTGCCAGTAGCGGGGGGGCCTCAGAGACCCAGTACTTC	CASSGGASETQYF
TRBJ2-7	.	.	TRBV15	TGTGCCACCAGCAGCCGAACTATGGGAGACTACGAGCAGTACTTC	CATSSRTMGDYEQYF
TRBJ2-7	.	TRBD2	TRBV12-3/TRBV12-4	TGTGCCAGCAGTTCGGCGGGGGCCTACGAGCAGTACTTC	CASSSAGAYEQYF
TRBJ2-3	.	TRBD2	TRBV24-1	TGTGCCACCAGGGGACGACTAGCGGGAGAGACAGATACGCAGTATTTT	CATRGRLAGETDTQYF
TRBJ2-5	.	TRBD1	TRBV4-3	TGCGCCAGCAGCCAAGATAATGGGGCTGGACAGGGTTGGAAACAAGAGACCCAGTACTTC	CASSQDNGAGQGWKQETQYF
TRBJ1-4	.	TRBD1	TRBV11-3	TGTGCCAGCGGTGGACAGGCAACTAATGAAAAACTGTTTTTT	CASGGQATNEKLFF
TRBJ2-2	.	.	TRBV25-1	TGTGCCAGCAGTGGGGGAGGTAACACCGGGGAGCTGTTTTTT	CASSGGGNTGELFF
TRBJ2-4	.	TRBD2	TRBV5-1	TGCGCCAGCAGCTTGGGCCCTAGCGGGGGGGCTAGAGTCCAAAACATTCAGTACTTC	CASSLGPSGGARVQNIQYF
TRBJ1-1	.	.	TRBV7-6	TGTGCCAGCAGCTTAGCGGGGGAGGTGAACACTGAAGCTTTCTTT	CASSLAGEVNTEAFF
TRBJ2-1	.	TRBD2	TRBV11-2	TGTGCCAGCAGCTCGCGGACTAGCGGGATCGAGATTTTCAATGAGCAGTTCTTC	CASSSRTSGIEIFNEQFF
TRBJ1-6	.	TRBD1	TRBV27	TGTGCCAGCAGTTTATCAGGGACAGGTGGTTCACCCCTCCACTTT	CASSLSGTGGSPLHF
TRBJ1-2	.	.	TRBV7-2	TGTGCCAGCAGCTTAGGGGGAGTAACTATGGGGTACACCTTC	CASSLGGVTMGYTF